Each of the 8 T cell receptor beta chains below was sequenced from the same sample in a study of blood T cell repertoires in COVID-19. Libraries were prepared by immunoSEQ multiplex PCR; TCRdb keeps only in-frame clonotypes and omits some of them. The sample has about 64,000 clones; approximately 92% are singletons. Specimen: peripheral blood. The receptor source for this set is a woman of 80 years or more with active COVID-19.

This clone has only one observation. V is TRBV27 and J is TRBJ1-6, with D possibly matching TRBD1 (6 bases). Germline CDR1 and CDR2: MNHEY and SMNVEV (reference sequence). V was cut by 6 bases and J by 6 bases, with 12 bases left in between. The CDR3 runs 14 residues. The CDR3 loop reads CASRVTGLNSPLHF. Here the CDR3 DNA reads TGTGCCAGCAGGGTAACAGGGCTTAATTCACCCCTCCACTTT.

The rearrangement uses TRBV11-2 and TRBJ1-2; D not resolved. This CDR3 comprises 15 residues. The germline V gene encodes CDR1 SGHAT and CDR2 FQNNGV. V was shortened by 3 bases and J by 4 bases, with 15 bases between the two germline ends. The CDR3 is CASSLNTYNIYGYTF. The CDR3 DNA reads TGTGCCAGCAGCTTGAACACATACAATATCTATGGCTACACCTTC.

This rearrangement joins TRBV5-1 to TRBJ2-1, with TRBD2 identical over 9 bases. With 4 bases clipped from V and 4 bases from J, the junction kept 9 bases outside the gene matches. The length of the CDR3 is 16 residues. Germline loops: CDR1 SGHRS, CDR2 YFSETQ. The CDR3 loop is CASSPEGAGGYNEQFF. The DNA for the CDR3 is TGCGCCAGCAGCCCGGAGGGAGCGGGGGGATACAATGAGCAGTTCTTC.

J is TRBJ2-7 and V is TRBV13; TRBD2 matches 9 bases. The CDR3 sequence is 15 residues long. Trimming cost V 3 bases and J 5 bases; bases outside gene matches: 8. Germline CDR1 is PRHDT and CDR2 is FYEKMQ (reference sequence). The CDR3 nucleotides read TGTGCCAGCAGCTTGCGGCGGGAGGGCCGCGACGAGCAGTACTTC. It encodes CASSLRREGRDEQYF.

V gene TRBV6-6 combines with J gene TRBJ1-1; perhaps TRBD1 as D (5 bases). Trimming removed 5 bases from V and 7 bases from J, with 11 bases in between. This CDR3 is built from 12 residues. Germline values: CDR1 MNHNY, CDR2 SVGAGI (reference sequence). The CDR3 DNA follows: TGTGCCAGCAGTAAACGACAGAGTGAAGCTTTCTTT. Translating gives CASSKRQSEAFF.

CDR3 amino acids: CASSRETRTNTGELFF. The CDR3, as DNA: TGTGCCAGCTCTCGGGAGACACGGACGAACACCGGGGAGCTGTTTTTT. This chain links TRBV18 with TRBJ2-2; D may be TRBD2 (6 bases). The CDR3 extends over 16 amino acids. Germline CDR1 and CDR2: KGHSH and LQKENI. V lost 6 bases, J lost 0 bases, and 14 bases lay in between.

The CDR3 DNA reads TGCGCCAGCAGCTTGGCAGTGTTTAATGAAAAACTGTTTTTT. Translation gives CASSLAVFNEKLFF. This chain uses TRBV5-1 with TRBJ1-4; no reliable D call. Germline V gene data show CDR1 as SGHRS and CDR2 as YFSETQ. Trimming took 0 bases from V and 4 from J, leaving 7 bases between them. The CDR3 loop spans 14 amino acids.

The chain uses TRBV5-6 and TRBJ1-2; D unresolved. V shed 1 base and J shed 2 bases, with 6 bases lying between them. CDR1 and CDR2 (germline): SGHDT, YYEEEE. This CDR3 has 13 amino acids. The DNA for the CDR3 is TGTGCCAGCAGCTTGCCCGGGAACTATGGCTACACCTTC. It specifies CASSLPGNYGYTF.